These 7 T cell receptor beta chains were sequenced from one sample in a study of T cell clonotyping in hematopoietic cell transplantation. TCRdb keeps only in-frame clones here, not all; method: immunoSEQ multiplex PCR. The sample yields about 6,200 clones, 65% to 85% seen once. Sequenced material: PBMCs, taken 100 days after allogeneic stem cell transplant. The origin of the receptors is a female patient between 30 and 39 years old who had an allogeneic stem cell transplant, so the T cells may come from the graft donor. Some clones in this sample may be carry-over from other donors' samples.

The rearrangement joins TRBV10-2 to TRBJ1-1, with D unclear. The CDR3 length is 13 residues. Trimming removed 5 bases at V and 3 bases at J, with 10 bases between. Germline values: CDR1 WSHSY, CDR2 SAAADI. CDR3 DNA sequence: TGCGCCAGCAGTTCTGGGCGGGACACTGAAGCTTTCTTT. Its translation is CASSSGRDTEAFF.

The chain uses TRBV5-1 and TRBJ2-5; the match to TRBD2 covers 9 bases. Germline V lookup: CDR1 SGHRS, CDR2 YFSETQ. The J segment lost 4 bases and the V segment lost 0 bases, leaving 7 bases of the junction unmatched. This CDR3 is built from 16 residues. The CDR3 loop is CASSLERGGAGETQYF. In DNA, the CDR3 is TGCGCCAGCAGCTTGGAGCGCGGGGGGGCGGGAGAGACCCAGTACTTC.

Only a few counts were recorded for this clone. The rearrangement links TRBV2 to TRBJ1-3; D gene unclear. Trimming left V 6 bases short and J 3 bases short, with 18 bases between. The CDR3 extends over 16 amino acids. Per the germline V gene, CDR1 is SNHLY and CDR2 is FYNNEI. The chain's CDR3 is CASRPQSGLVGNTIYF. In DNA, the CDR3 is TGTGCCAGCAGACCTCAAAGTGGTCTAGTTGGAAACACCATATATTTT.

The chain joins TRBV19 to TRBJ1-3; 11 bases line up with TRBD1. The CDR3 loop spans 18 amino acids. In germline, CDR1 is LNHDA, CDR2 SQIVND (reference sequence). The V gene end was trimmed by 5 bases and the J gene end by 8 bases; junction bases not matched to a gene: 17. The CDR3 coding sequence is TGTGCCAGTAGTCCACTTAACCGGGACAGGGGGTTGGCGCACACCATATATTTT. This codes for CASSPLNRDRGLAHTIYF.

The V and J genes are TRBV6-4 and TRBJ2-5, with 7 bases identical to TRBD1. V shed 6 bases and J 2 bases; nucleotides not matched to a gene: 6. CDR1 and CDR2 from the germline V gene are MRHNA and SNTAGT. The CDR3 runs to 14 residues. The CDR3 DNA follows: TGTGCCAGCAGATGCCGGACAGGTCAAGAGACCCAGTACTTC. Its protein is CASRCRTGQETQYF.

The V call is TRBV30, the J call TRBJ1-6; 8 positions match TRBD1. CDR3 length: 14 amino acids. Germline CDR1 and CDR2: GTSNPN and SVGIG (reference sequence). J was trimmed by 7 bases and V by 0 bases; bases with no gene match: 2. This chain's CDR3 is CAWSVGTGNSPLHF. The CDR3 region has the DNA TGTGCCTGGAGTGTAGGGACAGGAAATTCACCCCTCCACTTT.

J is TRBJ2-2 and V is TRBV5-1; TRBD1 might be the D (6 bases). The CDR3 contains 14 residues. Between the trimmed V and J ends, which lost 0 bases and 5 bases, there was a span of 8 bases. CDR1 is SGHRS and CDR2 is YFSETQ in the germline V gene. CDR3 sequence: CASSLAGETGELFF. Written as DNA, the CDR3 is TGCGCCAGCAGCTTGGCAGGGGAAACCGGGGAGCTGTTTTTT.